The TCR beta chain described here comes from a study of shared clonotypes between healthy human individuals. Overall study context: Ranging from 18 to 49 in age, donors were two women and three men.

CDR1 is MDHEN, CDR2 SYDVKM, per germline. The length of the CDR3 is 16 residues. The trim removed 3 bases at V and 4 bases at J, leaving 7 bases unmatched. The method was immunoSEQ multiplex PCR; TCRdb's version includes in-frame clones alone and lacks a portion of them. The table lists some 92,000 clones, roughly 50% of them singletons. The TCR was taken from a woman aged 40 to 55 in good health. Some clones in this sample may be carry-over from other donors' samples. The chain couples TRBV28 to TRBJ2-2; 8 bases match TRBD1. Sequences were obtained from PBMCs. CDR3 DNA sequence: TGTGCCAGCAGTTTTTGGACAGGGCGAGGCACCGGGGAGCTGTTTTTT. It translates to CASSFWTGRGTGELFF.